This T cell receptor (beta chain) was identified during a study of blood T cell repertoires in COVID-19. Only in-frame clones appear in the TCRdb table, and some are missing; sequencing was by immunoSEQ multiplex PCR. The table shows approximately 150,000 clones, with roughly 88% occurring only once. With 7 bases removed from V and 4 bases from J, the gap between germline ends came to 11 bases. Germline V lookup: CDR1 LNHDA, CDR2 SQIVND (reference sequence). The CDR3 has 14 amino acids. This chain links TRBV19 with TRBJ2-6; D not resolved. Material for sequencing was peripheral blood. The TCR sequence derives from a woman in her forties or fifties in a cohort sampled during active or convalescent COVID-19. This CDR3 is CASTNNHGANVLTF. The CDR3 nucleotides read TGTGCCAGTACCAACAACCACGGGGCCAACGTCCTGACTTTC.